These 7 T cell receptor beta chains originate from one sample sequenced in a study of cytomegalovirus exposure and HLA in healthy donors. Here immunoSEQ multiplex PCR was the method, and the copy in TCRdb shows in-frame clones only, minus some. The sample consists of 130,000 to 150,000 clones, 70% to 90% of them appearing once. Material for sequencing was PBMCs. These receptors came from a woman in her late teens or twenties in good health and CMV-seropositive.

The rearrangement links TRBV28 to TRBJ1-5; the match to TRBD1 covers 8 bases. V shed 5 bases and J 1 base; nucleotides not matched to a gene: 4. CDR1 MDHEN and CDR2 SYDVKM come from the germline V gene. This CDR3 has 15 residues. The DNA for the CDR3 is TGTGCCAGCAGTATCCGGACAGGGAGCAATCAGCCCCAGCATTTT. Translation gives CASSIRTGSNQPQHF.

As to this clone: Other DNA sequences from this sample encode an identical CDR3 as well. V and J are TRBV30 and TRBJ2-7; 7 bases map to TRBD1. V lost 5 bases to trimming and J lost 4 bases; unmatched junction nucleotides: 5. The CDR3 has 12 amino acids. The germline gives CDR1 GTSNPN, CDR2 SVGIG (reference sequence). The CDR3 coding sequence is TGTGCCTGGTCGACAGGGAATTACGAGCAGTACTTC. Translation gives CAWSTGNYEQYF.

This chain joins TRBV30 and TRBJ2-7, with 9 bases lining up with TRBD1. The CDR3 sequence is 12 residues long. Germline values: CDR1 GTSNPN, CDR2 SVGIG (reference sequence). J gave up 2 bases and V 5 bases, and 1 base lay outside the gene matches. DNA of the CDR3: TGTGCCTGGGGGACAGGGCCCTACGAGCAGTACTTC. As protein: CAWGTGPYEQYF. Full variable domain (missing parts from reference TRBV30 and TRBJ2-7): SQTIHQWPATLVQPVGSPLSLECTVEGTSNPNLYWYRQAAGRGLQLLFYSVGIGQISSEVPQNLSASRPQDRQFILSSKKLLLSDSGFYLCAWGTGPYEQYFGPGTRLTVT.

This sequence joins TRBV10-3 and TRBJ1-2; D is possibly TRBD1 (6 bases). The V end was cut by 4 bases, the J end by 6 bases, with 18 bases between. CDR3 length: 15 amino acids. The germline gives CDR1 ENHRY, CDR2 SYGVKD. The DNA of the CDR3 is TGTGCCATCAGTGGTTTCGACAGGAACGATAATGGCTACACCTTC. Translation: CAISGFDRNDNGYTF.

This clone was detected only a few times. At one boundary the junction diverges from the germline segment, which might be a read error. J is TRBJ2-2 and V is TRBV7-7; possibly TRBD2 for D (5 bases). The CDR3 sequence is 16 residues long. Germline CDR1 and CDR2: SSHAT and FNYEAQ (reference sequence). The CDR3 spells CASSLGSGGNTGELFF. The DNA of the CDR3 is TGTGCTAGCAGCTTAGGCAGTGGAGGCAACACCGGGGAGCTGTTTTTT.

The genes are TRBV30 and TRBJ2-7; D remains unclear. This CDR3 region has 13 residues. V was clipped by 0 bases and J by 2 bases, with 8 bases between them. Germline V lookup: CDR1 GTSNPN, CDR2 SVGIG (reference sequence). CDR3 nucleotide sequence: TGTGCCTGGAGTGTTTCTGGGCCCTACGAGCAGTACTTC. It codes for CAWSVSGPYEQYF. The complete variable domain, with remaining parts taken from reference TRBV30 and TRBJ2-7, reads SQTIHQWPATLVQPVGSPLSLECTVEGTSNPNLYWYRQAAGRGLQLLFYSVGIGQISSEVPQNLSASRPQDRQFILSSKKLLLSDSGFYLCAWSVSGPYEQYFGPGTRLTVT.

This chain links TRBV7-5 with TRBJ2-7; the table calls TRBD2, which could not be checked here. TRBV7-5 is described as a pseudogene. This CDR3 contains 14 residues. This CDR3 reads CVRSLPSGGHEQYF. In nucleotides, the CDR3 is TGTGTCAGAAGCTTACCTAGCGGGGGCCACGAGCAGTACTTC.